These 29 T cell receptor beta chains originate from one sample sequenced in a study of T cell responses to AZD1222 COVID-19 vaccine (TCRdb year 2021). What the time point label conveys for this sample: baseline before first vaccination. The library was prepared using the immunoSEQ multiplex PCR assay. The table was pulled from immuneACCESS by TCRdb, which kept in-frame rearrangements only. Such tables lose some clones; where checked, under half of the loss comes from unresolved V genes, and the rest has no known cause. For this sample the table gives about 130,000 clones, of which 90% were detected only once. The ten largest make up about 7% of the sample. The material sequenced was peripheral blood, taken on day 0 of AZD1222 vaccination. The receptor set was obtained from an adult in good health.

V usage is TRBV25-1 and J usage is TRBJ1-6; D is unresolved. Germline V lookup: CDR1 MGHDK, CDR2 SYGVNS. The CDR3 contains 14 residues. The V end lost 6 bases, the J end lost 2 bases, and 8 bases lay between the germline ends. CDR3 amino acids: CASRSQTYNSPLHF. The CDR3, as DNA: TGTGCCAGCAGATCGCAGACCTATAATTCACCCCTCCACTTT.

The chain joins TRBV19 to TRBJ2-7, with 10 bases fitting TRBD2. CDR3 size: 13 residues. The germline V gene encodes CDR1 LNHDA and CDR2 SQIVND (reference sequence). V dropped 7 bases and J dropped 5; count of bases not matched to a gene: 5. The CDR3 region is CASKELAGNEQYF. The CDR3 region has the DNA TGTGCCAGTAAAGAACTAGCGGGGAACGAGCAGTACTTC.

This chain joins TRBV7-6 and TRBJ2-3, with TRBD2 matching 10 bases. CDR1 is SGHVS and CDR2 is FNYEAQ in the germline V gene. The CDR3 is made up of 15 amino acids. With 5 bases clipped from V and 2 bases from J, the junction kept 4 bases outside the gene matches. CDR3 sequence reads: CASSRTSGTTDTQYF. The CDR3 DNA is TGTGCCAGCAGCCGGACTAGCGGAACCACAGATACGCAGTATTTT.

This sequence joins TRBV10-1 and TRBJ2-7, with D maybe TRBD1 (6 bases). CDR3 size: 13 residues. V was clipped by 2 bases and J by 3 bases, with 8 bases between them. The germline V gene has CDR1 WNHNN and CDR2 SYGVQD (reference sequence). The CDR3 DNA reads TGCGCCAGCAGTGAGCCAGGGGACTACGAGCAGTACTTC. Amino acid sequence: CASSEPGDYEQYF.

The chain links TRBV10-1 to TRBJ2-1; 7 bases fit TRBD1. Looked up from germline, CDR1 is WNHNN and CDR2 is SYGVQD (reference sequence). J was trimmed by 4 bases and V by 9 bases; bases with no gene match: 12. The CDR3 spans 15 residues. The CDR3 region is CASSDQGQRYNEQFF. The CDR3 nucleotides are TGCGCCAGTTCCGACCAGGGACAGCGATACAATGAGCAGTTCTTC.

With respect to this clone: One end of the junction does not line up with germline, which may come from a read error. J is TRBJ1-2 and V is TRBV28; D gene ambiguous. CDR1 MDHEN and CDR2 SYDVKM come from the germline V gene. The CDR3 spans 15 residues. CDR3 nucleotides: TGTGCCAGCAATTTACCGGGCCACCAAGACTATGGCTACACCTTC. Its translation: CASNLPGHQDYGYTF.

The V and J genes are TRBV5-6 and TRBJ2-7, with D possibly TRBD1 on 6 matching bases. V was shortened by 1 base and J by 4 bases, with 12 bases between the two germline ends. This CDR3 has 14 amino acids. Germline loops: CDR1 SGHDT, CDR2 YYEEEE. This CDR3 reads CASSLFRGIYEQYF. The CDR3 DNA sequence: TGTGCCAGCAGCTTGTTCAGGGGCATATACGAGCAGTACTTC. Full variable domain (remainder filled in from reference TRBV5-6 and TRBJ2-7): DAGVTQSPTHLIKTRGQQVTLRCSPKSGHDTVSWYQQALGQGPQFIFQYYEEEERQRGNFPDRFSGHQFPNYSSELNVNALLLGDSALYLCASSLFRGIYEQYFGPGTRLTVT.

V usage is TRBV6-5 and J usage is TRBJ1-2; D is unclear. This CDR3 comprises 15 residues. Per germline, CDR1 MNHEY and CDR2 SVGAGI. The ends were cut back, 2 bases at V and 3 bases at J, with 13 bases in the middle. The CDR3 sequence: CASSYRRAQHYGYTF. CDR3 DNA sequence: TGTGCCAGCAGTTACCGGCGGGCGCAACACTATGGCTACACCTTC.

V usage is TRBV11-2 and J usage is TRBJ2-3, with 8 positions matching TRBD2. The CDR3 length is 12 residues. Trimming at V came to 0 bases and at J to 11 bases, leaving 1 base not matched to a gene. The germline V gene has CDR1 SGHAT and CDR2 FQNNGV. CDR3 nucleotides: TGTGCCAGCAGCTTAGAGAGCGGGGGGCAGTATTTT. Amino acids: CASSLESGGQYF.

The rearrangement joins TRBV7-9 to TRBJ2-5; no definite D call. Germline V gene data show CDR1 as SEHNR and CDR2 as FQNEAQ (reference sequence). Trimming pared 2 bases from V and 3 bases from J, leaving 13 bases between. CDR3 length: 15 amino acids. The CDR3 here is CASSLIEGLEETQYF. DNA of the CDR3: TGTGCCAGCAGCTTAATCGAAGGGCTAGAAGAGACCCAGTACTTC.

The chain is built from TRBV4-2 and TRBJ1-1; 9 bases match TRBD1. The CDR3 totals 13 residues. With 3 bases clipped from V and 8 bases from J, the junction kept 4 bases outside the gene matches. The germline gives CDR1 LGHNA, CDR2 YNFKEQ. The DNA of the CDR3 is TGTGCCAGCAGCCACACAGGGGGCGTGGAAGCTTTCTTT. Translation gives CASSHTGGVEAFF.

This clone was counted once. This chain links TRBV11-3 with TRBJ1-3, with unresolved D. Germline V gene lookup returns CDR1 SGHNT and CDR2 YENEEA. The V and J ends lost 3 bases and 4 bases respectively, with 7 bases between them. The CDR3 runs to 13 residues. CDR3 amino acids: CASSFAGGNTIYF. CDR3 DNA sequence: TGTGCCAGCAGCTTTGCGGGCGGAAACACCATATATTTT.

The CDR3 sequence is CSVAGGDGYTF. The CDR3 region has the DNA TGCAGCGTTGCAGGGGGCGATGGCTACACCTTC. The J gene is TRBJ1-2, the V gene TRBV29-1; 8 bases map to TRBD1. Germline-derived CDR1 and CDR2 are SQVTM and ANQGSEA. After removal of 4 bases from V and 6 bases from J, the junction contained 1 base not matched to a gene. The CDR3 has 11 residues.

V and J are TRBV5-1 and TRBJ2-1; 14 nucleotides line up with TRBD2. CDR3 length equals 15 residues. Germline lookup yields CDR1 SGHRS and CDR2 YFSETQ. V gave up 3 bases and J gave up 6 bases; unmatched junction bases: 2. CDR3: CASSYGLAGGNEQFF. CDR3 DNA sequence: TGCGCCAGCAGCTACGGACTAGCGGGGGGCAATGAGCAGTTCTTC.

The V gene is TRBV3-1 (or the pseudogene TRBV3-2), the J gene TRBJ1-1; D gene ambiguous. Per the germline V gene, CDR1 is LGHDT and CDR2 is YNNKEL (reference sequence). V was cut by 1 base and J by 6 bases, with 15 bases left in between. The CDR3 has 15 residues. The CDR3 DNA reads as TGTGCCAGCAGCCAAGGTGTAATTCGGTCGTCTGAAGCTTTCTTT. Protein sequence: CASSQGVIRSSEAFF.

The J gene is TRBJ1-5, the V gene TRBV7-2, with D hard to call. The CDR3 covers 14 residues. V lost 5 bases and J lost 5, with 13 bases in between. Germline CDR1 reads SGHTA; CDR2 reads FQGNSA. The CDR3 is CASSIYTSDQPQHF. The CDR3 DNA sequence: TGTGCCAGCAGCATATACACGAGTGATCAGCCCCAGCATTTT.

This rearrangement joins TRBV28 to TRBJ1-4; D not resolved. From germline, CDR1 is MDHEN and CDR2 SYDVKM. The CDR3 has 15 residues. The V end was cut by 3 bases, the J end by 1 base, with 9 bases between. CDR3 in amino acids: CASSFGAGTNEKLFF. For the CDR3, the DNA is TGTGCCAGCAGTTTTGGTGCCGGAACTAATGAAAAACTGTTTTTT.

The chain employs TRBV28 and TRBJ1-5; D perhaps matches TRBD1 (6 bases). CDR3 length equals 13 residues. V dropped 8 bases and J dropped 9 bases, with 17 bases sitting between them. The germline V gene encodes CDR1 MDHEN and CDR2 SYDVKM. The CDR3 region is CASSEGGDRPQHF. The CDR3, as DNA: TGTGCCAGCTCGGAGGGGGGGGATCGGCCCCAGCATTTT.

The chain joins TRBV29-1 to TRBJ1-2, with 7 nucleotides matching TRBD1. CDR1 and CDR2 (germline): SQVTM, ANQGSEA. The V and J ends lost 7 bases and 4 bases, in that order; junction bases with no gene match: 9. CDR3 length: 13 amino acids. Here the CDR3 reads CSDTTGAGYGYTF. CDR3 coding DNA: TGCAGCGATACTACAGGGGCGGGCTATGGCTACACCTTC.

This chain links TRBV7-6 with TRBJ1-6, with D hard to call. The CDR3 length is 15 residues. Trimming removed 1 base at V and 7 bases at J, with 11 bases between. From germline, CDR1 is SGHVS and CDR2 FNYEAQ. The CDR3 nucleotides read TGTGCCAGCAGCTTAGGTTACTATGGGAATTCACCCCTCCACTTT. Amino acid sequence: CASSLGYYGNSPLHF.

The gene calls are TRBV6-5 and TRBJ2-2; D is ambiguous. V was pared by 10 bases and J by 6 bases, with 21 bases between. This CDR3 region has 15 residues. Looked up from germline, CDR1 is MNHEY and CDR2 is SVGAGI. As DNA, the CDR3 is TGTGCCAACCCTTTCGGGCGGCGAAACCCCGGGGAGCTGTTTTTT. Encoded protein: CANPFGRRNPGELFF.

The rearrangement joins TRBV29-1 to TRBJ2-3; 11 bases match TRBD1. The CDR3 contains 15 residues. Germline CDR1 reads SQVTM; CDR2 reads ANQGSEA. Trimming cost V 1 base and J 3 bases; bases outside gene matches: 3. The CDR3, as DNA: TGCAGCGTTGAAGGGGACAGGGGGTTAACAGATACGCAGTATTTT. Its protein is CSVEGDRGLTDTQYF.

The rearrangement joins TRBV7-9 to TRBJ2-3; 8 bases match TRBD2. Germline CDR1 SEHNR, CDR2 FQNEAQ (reference sequence). V trimming: 4 bases; J trimming: 2 bases; junction bases outside the gene matches: 8. The CDR3 runs to 16 residues. The CDR3 nucleotides read TGTGCCAGCAGCTCTCCTCTAGCGGGCCACACAGATACGCAGTATTTT. Translation: CASSSPLAGHTDTQYF.

The chain uses TRBV19 and TRBJ1-6, with a possible D match to TRBD1 (5 bases). Germline CDR1 and CDR2: LNHDA and SQIVND (reference sequence). V shed 10 bases and J shed 10 bases, with 17 bases lying between them. The CDR3 has 13 amino acids. The CDR3 DNA reads TGTGCCACCAAGGGGTTGGGGGTCTCACCCCTCCACTTT. As protein: CATKGLGVSPLHF.

This clone was seen a single time. The rearrangement joins TRBV5-6 to TRBJ1-4; 10 nucleotides align to TRBD1. Trimming cost V 3 bases and J 0 bases; bases outside gene matches: 5. Germline V lookup: CDR1 SGHDT, CDR2 YYEEEE. This CDR3 has 17 residues. CDR3 in amino acids: CASSSTGTGATNEKLFF. The DNA for the CDR3 is TGTGCCAGCAGCTCAACCGGGACAGGGGCAACTAATGAAAAACTGTTTTTT.

The rearrangement uses TRBV4-3 and TRBJ1-1; D unresolved. CDR1 is LGHNA, CDR2 YSLEER, per germline. V was cut by 0 bases and J by 1 base, with 9 bases left in between. There are 15 residues in the CDR3. DNA for the CDR3: TGCGCCAGCAGCCAAGACAGCCGAACGAACACTGAAGCTTTCTTT. Its protein is CASSQDSRTNTEAFF.

The J gene is TRBJ1-1, the V gene TRBV9, with D unresolved. The CDR3 loop spans 14 amino acids. Per germline, CDR1 SGDLS and CDR2 YYNGEE. V was shortened by 0 bases and J by 0 bases, with 6 bases between the two germline ends. Here the CDR3 reads CASSVGAMNTEAFF. Here the CDR3 DNA reads TGTGCCAGCAGCGTAGGTGCAATGAACACTGAAGCTTTCTTT. Based on the CDR3 plus reference TRBV9 and TRBJ1-1, the full variable domain is DSGVTQTPKHLITATGQRVTLRCSPRSGDLSVYWYQQSLDQGLQFLIQYYNGEERAKGNILERFSAQQFPDLHSELNLSSLELGDSALYFCASSVGAMNTEAFFGQGTRLTVV.

This chain uses TRBV4-2 with TRBJ1-1; D gene ambiguous. There are 15 residues in the CDR3. The germline V gene has CDR1 LGHNA and CDR2 YNFKEQ. The V end lost 1 base, the J end lost 2 bases, and 11 bases lay between the germline ends. This CDR3 reads CASSQVMPGNTEAFF. In DNA form, the CDR3 reads TGTGCCAGCAGCCAAGTAATGCCCGGAAACACTGAAGCTTTCTTT.

This chain uses TRBV27 with TRBJ2-3, with 9 bases fitting TRBD2. The CDR3 has 15 residues. V gave up 8 bases and J gave up 3 bases; unmatched junction bases: 9. Germline-derived CDR1 and CDR2 are MNHEY and SMNVEV (reference sequence). The CDR3 reads CASCTSSGGTDTQYF. The DNA for the CDR3 is TGTGCCAGCTGTACGAGTAGCGGGGGAACAGATACGCAGTATTTT.